This T cell receptor (beta chain) comes out of a study of T cells in Graves' hyperthyroidism and ophthalmopathy. Looked up from germline, CDR1 is MNHNS and CDR2 is SASEGT. CDR3 length: 12 amino acids. The V end was cut by 6 bases, the J end by 7 bases, with 12 bases between. Study conclusions and caveats: Most thyroid clonotypes expanded above 0.001 appeared in blood too.

The investigators amplified TCR beta CDR3 regions from RNA transcripts. Primed by the HTBI set, a first-round RT-PCR was run on the TCR CDR3. Each CDR3 protein gets one entry after TCRdb re-called the multiplex PCR reads with MiXCR. The table has hundreds of thousands of distinct CDR3 sequences, 16% seen once. Enrolled ophthalmopathy patients presented with a Clinical Activity Score of at least 3, a NOSPECS grade of at least 4, and disease duration under 3 months. Each diagnosis was grounded in clinical symptoms, serum thyroxine and TRAb, thyroid ultrasound, and orbital computed tomography. About 10 ml fresh peripheral blood yielded the PBMCs. Concerning this clonotype itself: Antigen specificity is unknown.

The chain recombines TRBV6-1 with TRBJ2-5; D is possibly TRBD2 (5 bases). Sequenced input: blood. The receptor comes from a woman in her thirties or forties with Graves' ophthalmopathy. In DNA, the CDR3 is TGTGCCAGCAGGGAGGTAGCAGGGACCCAGTACTTC. Protein: CASREVAGTQYF.